Below, 22 T cell receptor beta chains from the same sample are listed, as sequenced in a study of T cells in Graves' hyperthyroidism and ophthalmopathy. What was amplified from RNA transcripts were TCR beta CDR3 regions. First-round RT-PCR targeting the TCR CDR3 was performed with the HTBI primer set. MiXCR, run by TCRdb on the multiplex PCR reads, gives a single entry per CDR3 protein. The profile shows 750,000 to 950,000 distinct CDR3 sequences, about two fifths of them singletons. Material: blood. The receptors shown here come from a man between 18 and 35 years old with Graves' hyperthyroidism.

The rearrangement joins TRBV9 to TRBJ1-1; D call uncertain. Trimming removed 0 bases at V and 10 bases at J, with 13 bases between. There are 13 residues in the CDR3. Germline V gene lookup returns CDR1 SGDLS and CDR2 YYNGEE. CDR3 sequence (DNA): TGTGCCAGCAGCGTAGTAGTAGGTGGTATAGCTTTCTTT. Translated: CASSVVVGGIAFF.

At least ten counts were recorded for this clonotype. The chain uses TRBV10-3 and TRBJ2-5; TRBD1 matches 8 bases. V shed 4 bases, J shed 2 bases, and the junction held 3 bases outside the gene matches. Germline V gene lookup returns CDR1 ENHRY and CDR2 SYGVKD. This CDR3 contains 14 residues. DNA of the CDR3: TGTGCCATCAGTGCCGGGACAGGACAAGAGACCCAGTACTTC. Protein sequence: CAISAGTGQETQYF.

This clonotype was found many times. The chain carries TRBV7-9 and TRBJ1-2; no firm D call. The CDR3 extends over 16 amino acids. Per the germline V gene, CDR1 is SEHNR and CDR2 is FQNEAQ (reference sequence). Trimming removed 3 bases at V and 0 bases at J, with 14 bases between. The CDR3 here is CASSFRADEANYGYTF. In DNA, the CDR3 is TGTGCCAGCAGCTTTCGGGCCGACGAAGCTAACTATGGCTACACCTTC.

The chain carries TRBV15 and TRBJ1-2; weak D call: TRBD1 (6 bases). V lost 10 bases and J lost 5, with 23 bases in between. CDR3 size: 15 residues. Germline CDR1 reads LNHNV; CDR2 reads YYDKDF (reference sequence). The CDR3 protein is CASSATGGDNYGYTF. The DNA of the CDR3 is TGTGCCAGCAGTGCGACGGGGGGGGACAATTATGGCTACACCTTC.

This sequence joins TRBV30 and TRBJ1-6; D is unresolved. The CDR3 loop spans 13 amino acids. V lost 3 bases, J lost 7 bases, and 10 bases lay in between. Germline V gene sequence: CDR1 GTSNPN, CDR2 SVGIG (reference sequence). DNA for the CDR3: TGTGCCTGGAGACAGAGCTGGAATTCACCCCTCCACTTT. Amino acid sequence: CAWRQSWNSPLHF.

Turning to this clonotype: A read error may explain this, as a much larger clone is one base away. The J gene is TRBJ2-7, the V gene TRBV15, with 9 bases matching TRBD2. The germline V gene encodes CDR1 LNHNV and CDR2 YYDKDF (reference sequence). CDR3 length equals 16 residues. CDR3 bases: TGTGCCACCAGCAGAGGTGGAGCGGGAGGATCCTACGGGCAGTACTTC. Translating gives CATSRGGAGGSYGQYF.

Comment on this clonotype: At one end the junction does not follow the germline gene, possibly because of a read error. V and J are TRBV5-1 and TRBJ1-1, with D possibly matching TRBD1 (5 bases). This CDR3 contains 14 residues. Germline V gives CDR1 SGHRS, CDR2 YFSETQ. CDR3 sequence: CASSLGHSDTEALF. In DNA, the CDR3 is TGCGCCAGCAGCCTAGGGCATTCGGACACTGAAGCTCTCTTT.

This clonotype was counted ten times or more. The chain employs TRBV7-2 and TRBJ2-7; no firm D call. Trimming removed 2 bases from V and 4 bases from J, with 6 bases in between. The CDR3 loop spans 12 amino acids. Germline V CDR1 and CDR2: SGHTA, FQGNSA. CDR3 in amino acids: CASSLKWYEQYF. In DNA form, the CDR3 reads TGTGCCAGCAGCTTAAAATGGTACGAGCAGTACTTC.

This clonotype was counted many times. CDR3 DNA: TGCAGCGTTGGGCTCTCGCCCCGTCACACTGAAGCTTTCTTT. Translated: CSVGLSPRHTEAFF. The chain couples TRBV29-1 to TRBJ1-1; no clear D gene. V was cut by 4 bases and J by 3 bases, with 15 bases left in between. This CDR3 is 14 amino acids long. Germline CDR1 and CDR2: SQVTM and ANQGSEA.

A single count supports this clonotype. The junction and the germline gene differ at one end; a read error may be behind it. The chain combines TRBV19 with TRBJ1-5, with D possibly TRBD1 on 5 matching bases. Germline V lookup: CDR1 LNHDA, CDR2 SQIVND (reference sequence). This CDR3 contains 15 residues. The CDR3 here is CASSISGNSNQPQRF. Written as DNA, the CDR3 is TGTGCCAGTAGTATCTCAGGGAATAGCAATCAGCCCCAGCGTTTT.

This clonotype was counted between two and nine times. This chain joins TRBV6-6 and TRBJ2-7; perhaps TRBD1 as D (5 bases). Trimming removed 0 bases at V and 2 bases at J, with 11 bases between. Germline V gene sequence: CDR1 MNHNY, CDR2 SVGAGI (reference sequence). The CDR3 spans 15 residues. CDR3 region: CASSYSIQGTYEQYF. CDR3 nucleotides: TGTGCCAGCAGTTACTCGATCCAGGGAACCTACGAGCAGTACTTC.

The chain is built from TRBV20-1 and TRBJ2-7, with 13 bases aligning to TRBD2. V lost 4 bases and J lost 7; bases outside the gene matches: 10. This CDR3 has 15 residues. CDR1 and CDR2 (germline): DFQATT, SNEGSKA (reference sequence). CDR3 bases: TGCAGTGCTACCCTGGGGACTAGCGGGGCCGGGGAGCAGTACTTC. Its protein is CSATLGTSGAGEQYF.

This rearrangement joins TRBV6-5 to TRBJ2-7, with D unresolved. Per the germline V gene, CDR1 is MNHEY and CDR2 is SVGAGI. V shed 2 bases and J shed 2 bases, with 7 bases lying between them. This CDR3 has 13 residues. DNA for the CDR3: TGTGCCAGCAGTTACCAGGAAACCTACGAGCAGTACTTC. It specifies CASSYQETYEQYF.

The CDR3 bases are TGTGCCAGCAACCGGGACGGGACTAACTATGGCTACACCTTC. It is translated as CASNRDGTNYGYTF. The chain has TRBV2 and TRBJ1-2, with D possibly being TRBD1 (5 bases). Germline-derived CDR1 and CDR2 are SNHLY and FYNNEI. Between the trimmed V and J ends, which lost 7 bases and 0 bases, there was a span of 12 bases. The CDR3 spans 14 residues.

This clonotype has ten or more counts. One end of the junction is discordant with germline, which a read error may explain. The rearrangement uses TRBV25-1 and TRBJ2-5; D might be TRBD2 (5 bases). Germline CDR1 MGHDK, CDR2 SYGVNS. This CDR3 has 15 residues. Written as DNA, the CDR3 is TGTGCCAACAGTGACTACTGGGCCCAGAGGGAGACCCAGTACTTC. Protein sequence: CANSDYWAQRETQYF.

V gene TRBV11-2 combines with J gene TRBJ2-7, with D possibly matching TRBD2 (5 bases). CDR3 length: 15 amino acids. The ends were cut back, 5 bases at V and 3 bases at J, with 17 bases in the middle. Germline CDR1 and CDR2: SGHAT and FQNNGV. CDR3 sequence (DNA): TGTGCCAGCAGCGCCCAACCGGGATTGGGCTACGAGCAGTACTTC. Its protein product is CASSAQPGLGYEQYF.

This chain links TRBV7-2 with TRBJ1-1; D unresolved. Germline CDR1 SGHTA, CDR2 FQGNSA. The CDR3 extends over 13 amino acids. Trimming took off 6 bases at V and 2 bases at J, with 10 bases between the two ends. This CDR3 reads CASSKQPNTEAFF. The CDR3 DNA is TGTGCCAGCAGTAAACAACCAAACACTGAAGCTTTCTTT.

This clonotype came up a few times. The V and J genes are TRBV6-5 and TRBJ1-4; 8 nucleotides agree with TRBD1. The V and J ends lost 6 bases and 8 bases, in that order; junction bases with no gene match: 8. Germline V CDR1 and CDR2: MNHEY, SVGAGI. The CDR3 is made up of 14 amino acids. The DNA for the CDR3 is TGTGCCAGCAGCAAGACAGGGGACAAGGAAAAACTGTTTTTT. Encoded protein: CASSKTGDKEKLFF.

The chain joins TRBV19 to TRBJ2-7; D uncertain. The germline gives CDR1 LNHDA, CDR2 SQIVND (reference sequence). The CDR3 length is 12 residues. V was clipped by 3 bases and J by 6 bases, with 9 bases between them. CDR3 nucleotide sequence: TGTGCCAGTAGTATGGGCGGTCTCGAGCAGTACTTC. Amino acid sequence: CASSMGGLEQYF.

This clonotype was observed at least ten times. V gene TRBV19 combines with J gene TRBJ1-2; a possible D gene is TRBD1 (5 bases). The ends were cut back, 5 bases at V and 6 bases at J, with 13 bases in the middle. Germline V CDR1 and CDR2: LNHDA, SQIVND (reference sequence). CDR3 length equals 13 residues. The CDR3: CASSPDSLHGYTF. For the CDR3, the DNA is TGTGCCAGTAGTCCTGACAGCTTGCATGGCTACACCTTC. The full variable domain, with the rest looked up from reference TRBV19 and TRBJ1-2, is DGGITQSPKYLFRKEGQNVTLSCEQNLNHDAMYWYRQDPGQGLRLIYYSQIVNDFQKGDIAEGYSVSREKKESFPLTVTSAQKNPTAFYLCASSPDSLHGYTFGSGTRLTVV.

The chain has TRBV7-8 and TRBJ2-2, with TRBD2 identical over 12 bases. Germline V gene data show CDR1 as SGHVS and CDR2 as FQNEAQ. The V segment lost 5 bases and the J segment 5 bases; nucleotides outside the gene matches: 9. This CDR3 has 17 residues. Here the CDR3 reads CASSPRLAGGSTGELFF. CDR3 DNA sequence: TGTGCCAGCAGCCCCCGGCTAGCGGGGGGGTCTACCGGGGAGCTGTTTTTT. The variable domain in full, with the rest retrieved from reference TRBV7-8 and TRBJ2-2, is GAGVSQSPRYKVAKRGQDVALRCDPISGHVSLFWYQQALGQGPEFLTYFQNEAQLDKSGLPSDRFFAERPEGSVSTLKIQRTQQEDSAVYLCASSPRLAGGSTGELFFGEGSRLTVL.

The rearrangement links TRBV7-9 to TRBJ2-7, with D perhaps being TRBD1 or TRBD2 (5 bases each). V lost 7 bases and J lost 6, with 22 bases in between. Germline V lookup: CDR1 SEHNR, CDR2 FQNEAQ (reference sequence). The CDR3 extends over 15 amino acids. The DNA for the CDR3 is TGTGCCAGCACCCCTGGGACGGCAGGGTATCTCGAGCAGTACTTC. Its translation: CASTPGTAGYLEQYF.